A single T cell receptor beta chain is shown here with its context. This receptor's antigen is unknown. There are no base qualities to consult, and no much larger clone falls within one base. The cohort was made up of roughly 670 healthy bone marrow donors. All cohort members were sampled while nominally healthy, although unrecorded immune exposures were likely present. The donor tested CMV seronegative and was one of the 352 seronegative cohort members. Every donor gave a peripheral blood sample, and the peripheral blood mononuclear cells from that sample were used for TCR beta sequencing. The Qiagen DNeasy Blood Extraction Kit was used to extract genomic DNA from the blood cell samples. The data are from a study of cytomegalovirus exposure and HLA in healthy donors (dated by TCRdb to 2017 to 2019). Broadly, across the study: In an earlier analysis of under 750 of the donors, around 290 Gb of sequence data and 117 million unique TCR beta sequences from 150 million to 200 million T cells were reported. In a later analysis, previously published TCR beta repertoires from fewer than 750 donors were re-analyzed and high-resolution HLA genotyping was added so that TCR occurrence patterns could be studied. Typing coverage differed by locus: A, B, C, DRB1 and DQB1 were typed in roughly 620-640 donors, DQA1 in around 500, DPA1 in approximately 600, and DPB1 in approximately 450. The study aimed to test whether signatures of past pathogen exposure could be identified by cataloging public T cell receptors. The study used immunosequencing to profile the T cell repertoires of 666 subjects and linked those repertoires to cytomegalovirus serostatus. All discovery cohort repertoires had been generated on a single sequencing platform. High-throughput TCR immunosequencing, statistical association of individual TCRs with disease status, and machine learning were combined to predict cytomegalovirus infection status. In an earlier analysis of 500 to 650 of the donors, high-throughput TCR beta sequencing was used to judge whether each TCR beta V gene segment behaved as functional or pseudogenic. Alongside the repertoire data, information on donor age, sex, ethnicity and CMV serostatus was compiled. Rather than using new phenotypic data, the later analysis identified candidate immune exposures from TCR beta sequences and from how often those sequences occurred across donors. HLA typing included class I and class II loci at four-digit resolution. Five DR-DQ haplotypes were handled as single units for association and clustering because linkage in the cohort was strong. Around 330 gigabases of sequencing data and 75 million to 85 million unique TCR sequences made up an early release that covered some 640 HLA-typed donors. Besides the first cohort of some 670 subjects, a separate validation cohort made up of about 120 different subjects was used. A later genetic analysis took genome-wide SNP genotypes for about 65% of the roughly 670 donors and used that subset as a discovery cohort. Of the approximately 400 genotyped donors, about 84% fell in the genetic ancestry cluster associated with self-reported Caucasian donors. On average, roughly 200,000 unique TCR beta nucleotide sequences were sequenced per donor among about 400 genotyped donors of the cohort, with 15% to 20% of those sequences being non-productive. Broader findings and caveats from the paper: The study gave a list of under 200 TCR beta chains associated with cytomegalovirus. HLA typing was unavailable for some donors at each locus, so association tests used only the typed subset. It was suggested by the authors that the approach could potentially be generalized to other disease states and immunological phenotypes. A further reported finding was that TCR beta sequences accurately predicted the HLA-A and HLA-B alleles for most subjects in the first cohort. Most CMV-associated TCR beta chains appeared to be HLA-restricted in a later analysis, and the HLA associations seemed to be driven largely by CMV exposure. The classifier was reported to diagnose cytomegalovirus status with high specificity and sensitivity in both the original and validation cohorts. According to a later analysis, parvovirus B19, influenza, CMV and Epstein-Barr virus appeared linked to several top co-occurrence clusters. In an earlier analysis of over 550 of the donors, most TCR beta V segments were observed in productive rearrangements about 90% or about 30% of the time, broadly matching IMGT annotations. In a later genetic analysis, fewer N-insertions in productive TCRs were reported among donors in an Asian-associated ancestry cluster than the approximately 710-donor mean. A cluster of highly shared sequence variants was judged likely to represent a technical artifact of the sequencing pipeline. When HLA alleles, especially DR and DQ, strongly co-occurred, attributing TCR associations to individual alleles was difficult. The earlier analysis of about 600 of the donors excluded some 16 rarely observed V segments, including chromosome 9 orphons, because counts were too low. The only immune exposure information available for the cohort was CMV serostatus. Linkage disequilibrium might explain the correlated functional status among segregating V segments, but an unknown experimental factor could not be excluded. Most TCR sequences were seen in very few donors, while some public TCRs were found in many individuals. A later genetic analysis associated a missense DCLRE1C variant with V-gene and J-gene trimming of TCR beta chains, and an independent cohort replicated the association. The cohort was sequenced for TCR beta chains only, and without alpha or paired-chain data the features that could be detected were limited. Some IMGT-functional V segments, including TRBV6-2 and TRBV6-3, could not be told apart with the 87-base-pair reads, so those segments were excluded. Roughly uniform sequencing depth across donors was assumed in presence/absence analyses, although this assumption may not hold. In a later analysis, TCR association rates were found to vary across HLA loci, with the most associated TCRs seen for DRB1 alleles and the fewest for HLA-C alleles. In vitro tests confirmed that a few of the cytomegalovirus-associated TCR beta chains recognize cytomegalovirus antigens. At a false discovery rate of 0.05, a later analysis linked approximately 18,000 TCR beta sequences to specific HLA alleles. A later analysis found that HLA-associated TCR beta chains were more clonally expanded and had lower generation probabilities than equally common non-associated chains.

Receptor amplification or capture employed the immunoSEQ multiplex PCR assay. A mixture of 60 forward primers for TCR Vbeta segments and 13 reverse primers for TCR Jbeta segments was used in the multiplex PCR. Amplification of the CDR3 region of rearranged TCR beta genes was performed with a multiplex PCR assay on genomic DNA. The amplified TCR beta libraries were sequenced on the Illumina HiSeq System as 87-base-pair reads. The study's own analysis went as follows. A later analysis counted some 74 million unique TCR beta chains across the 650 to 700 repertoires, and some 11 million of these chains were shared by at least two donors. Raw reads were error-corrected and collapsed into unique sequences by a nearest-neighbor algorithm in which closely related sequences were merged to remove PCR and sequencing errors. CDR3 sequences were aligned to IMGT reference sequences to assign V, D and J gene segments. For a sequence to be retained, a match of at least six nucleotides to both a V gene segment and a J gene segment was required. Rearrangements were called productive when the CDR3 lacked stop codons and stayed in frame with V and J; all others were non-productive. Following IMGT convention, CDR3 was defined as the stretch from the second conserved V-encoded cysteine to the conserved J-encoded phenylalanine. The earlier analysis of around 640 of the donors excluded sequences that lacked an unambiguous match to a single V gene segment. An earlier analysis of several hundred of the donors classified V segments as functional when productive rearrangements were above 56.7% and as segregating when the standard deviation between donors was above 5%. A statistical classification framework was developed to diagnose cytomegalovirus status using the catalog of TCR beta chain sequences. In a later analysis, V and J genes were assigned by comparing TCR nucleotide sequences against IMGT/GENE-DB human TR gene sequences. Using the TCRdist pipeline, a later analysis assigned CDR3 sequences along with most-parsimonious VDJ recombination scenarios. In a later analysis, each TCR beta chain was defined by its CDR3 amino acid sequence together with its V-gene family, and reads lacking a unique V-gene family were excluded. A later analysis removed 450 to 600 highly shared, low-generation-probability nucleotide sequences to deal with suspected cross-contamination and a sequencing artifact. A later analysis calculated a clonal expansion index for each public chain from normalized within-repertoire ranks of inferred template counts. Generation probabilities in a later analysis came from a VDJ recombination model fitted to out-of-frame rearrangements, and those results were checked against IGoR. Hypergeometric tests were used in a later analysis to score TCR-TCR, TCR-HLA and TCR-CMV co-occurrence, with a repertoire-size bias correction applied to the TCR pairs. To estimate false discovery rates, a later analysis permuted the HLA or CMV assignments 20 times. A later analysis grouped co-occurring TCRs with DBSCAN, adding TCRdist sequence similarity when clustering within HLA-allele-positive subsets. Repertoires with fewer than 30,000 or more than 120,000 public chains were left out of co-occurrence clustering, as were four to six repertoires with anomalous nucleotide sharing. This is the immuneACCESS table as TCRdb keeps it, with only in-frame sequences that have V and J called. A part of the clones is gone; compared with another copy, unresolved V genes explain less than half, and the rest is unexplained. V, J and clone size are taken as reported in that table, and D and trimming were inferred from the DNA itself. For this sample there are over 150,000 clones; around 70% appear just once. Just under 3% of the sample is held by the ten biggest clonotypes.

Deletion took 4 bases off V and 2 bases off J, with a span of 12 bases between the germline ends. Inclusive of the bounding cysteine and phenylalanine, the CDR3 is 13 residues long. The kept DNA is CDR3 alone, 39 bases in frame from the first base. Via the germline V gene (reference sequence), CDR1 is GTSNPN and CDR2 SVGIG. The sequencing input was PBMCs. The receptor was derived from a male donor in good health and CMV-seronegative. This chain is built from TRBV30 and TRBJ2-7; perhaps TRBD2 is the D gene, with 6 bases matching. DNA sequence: TGTGCCTGGACTCCGGGAGTCGCCTACGAGCAGTACTTC. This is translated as CAWTPGVAYEQYF. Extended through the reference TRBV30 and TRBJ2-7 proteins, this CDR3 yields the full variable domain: SQTIHQWPATLVQPVGSPLSLECTVEGTSNPNLYWYRQAAGRGLQLLFYSVGIGQISSEVPQNLSASRPQDRQFILSSKKLLLSDSGFYLCAWTPGVAYEQYFGPGTRLTVT.